Following are 15 T cell receptor beta chains from one sample sequenced in a study of T cells in Graves' hyperthyroidism and ophthalmopathy. From RNA transcripts, TCR beta CDR3 regions were amplified. HTBI primers were used for first-round RT-PCR of the TCR CDR3. MiXCR, applied by TCRdb to the multiplex PCR reads, yields one record per CDR3 protein. The sample consists of a few hundred thousand distinct CDR3 sequences, approximately 15% of them appearing once. The source material was blood. The receptors come from a woman in her twenties or thirties with Graves' ophthalmopathy.

This clonotype was counted ten times or more. The chain links TRBV7-9 to TRBJ2-7, with D perhaps TRBD1 or TRBD2 (5 bases each). Germline V gene lookup returns CDR1 SEHNR and CDR2 FQNEAQ (reference sequence). The length of the CDR3 is 14 residues. Trimming removed 0 bases at V and 0 bases at J, with 6 bases between. CDR3 protein: CASSLAGVSYEQYF. Written as DNA, the CDR3 is TGTGCCAGCAGCTTAGCGGGGGTCTCCTACGAGCAGTACTTC.

This clonotype was counted only a few times. The gene calls are TRBV20-1 and TRBJ2-1; 10 bases align to TRBD1. Trimming took 3 bases from V and 6 from J; bases not matched to a gene: 8. This CDR3 comprises 15 residues. Germline CDR1 reads DFQATT; CDR2 reads SNEGSKA (reference sequence). CDR3 nucleotides: TGCAGTGCTAGGACCGGGACAGGGGTTGGCAATGAGCAGTTCTTC. It codes for CSARTGTGVGNEQFF.

This clonotype was counted at least ten times. This chain joins TRBV2 and TRBJ1-2; D might be TRBD1 (5 bases). Trimming pared 8 bases from V and 2 bases from J, leaving 12 bases between. This CDR3 is 13 amino acids long. The germline V gene has CDR1 SNHLY and CDR2 FYNNEI. CDR3 nucleotide sequence: TGTGCCAGCCTGGGGCAGCGCAACTATGGCTACACCTTC. This translates into CASLGQRNYGYTF.

J is TRBJ2-2 and V is TRBV3-1; D is uncertain. This CDR3 has 14 residues. Trimming removed 2 bases at V and 5 bases at J, with 9 bases between. The germline gives CDR1 LGHDT, CDR2 YNNKEL (reference sequence). The CDR3 DNA follows: TGTGCCAGCAGCCAACCCGGGCCGACCGGGGAGCTGTTTTTT. It codes for CASSQPGPTGELFF. Combining the CDR3 with reference TRBV3-1 and TRBJ2-2 gives the whole variable domain DTAVSQTPKYLVTQMGNDKSIKCEQNLGHDTMYWYKQDSKKFLKIMFSYNNKELIINETVPNRFSPKSPDKAHLNLHINSLELGDSAVYFCASSQPGPTGELFFGEGSRLTVL.

This clonotype was seen at least ten times. The V call is TRBV20-1, the J call TRBJ2-5; no definite D call. CDR1 and CDR2 from the germline V gene are DFQATT and SNEGSKA (reference sequence). V was clipped by 5 bases and J by 1 base, with 17 bases between them. This CDR3 region has 15 residues. The CDR3 reads CSAPRLNTLQETQYF. The DNA for the CDR3 is TGCAGTGCTCCTCGACTCAACACCCTCCAAGAGACCCAGTACTTC.

This clonotype was recorded many times. The chain carries TRBV12-5 and TRBJ1-2; tentatively, D is TRBD1 (6 bases). Trimming took 8 bases from V and 1 from J, leaving 14 bases between them. Germline CDR1 and CDR2: LGHNT and FRNRAP. The CDR3 consists of 14 residues. CDR3 bases: TGTGCTAGTTCGTCGGGGGCTTTTAACTATGGCTACACCTTC. The encoded protein is CASSSGAFNYGYTF.

This clonotype has a count of ten or more. The gene calls are TRBV3-1 and TRBJ2-1, with D hard to call. CDR1 and CDR2 from the germline V gene are LGHDT and YNNKEL (reference sequence). CDR3 size: 16 residues. Between the trimmed V and J ends, which lost 4 bases and 7 bases, there was a span of 20 bases. The CDR3 sequence: CASSRRRTATRNEQFF. Here the CDR3 DNA reads TGTGCCAGCAGCCGAAGAAGGACGGCGACGAGGAATGAGCAGTTCTTC.

The chain combines TRBV19 with TRBJ1-2; the D is unclear. CDR3 length: 13 residues. Trimming shortened V by 7 bases and J by 2 bases, and 11 bases separated the two germline ends. Germline V gene sequence: CDR1 LNHDA, CDR2 SQIVND (reference sequence). The CDR3 reads CASNNDRNYGYTF. CDR3 coding DNA: TGTGCCAGTAACAACGACCGGAACTATGGCTACACCTTC.

This clonotype was detected many times. The rearrangement uses TRBV5-6 and TRBJ2-1; 9 nucleotides agree with TRBD2. Germline assignment: CDR1 SGHDT and CDR2 YYEEEE. The CDR3 has 19 residues. V lost 2 bases to trimming and J lost 6 bases; unmatched junction nucleotides: 18. Here the CDR3 DNA reads TGTGCCAGCAGCTTCTGGGCTAGCGGGGTGGGGAAGTTGGGCAATGAGCAGTTCTTC. It is translated as CASSFWASGVGKLGNEQFF.

This clonotype has at least ten counts. This rearrangement joins TRBV18 to TRBJ1-5; weak D call: TRBD1 (6 bases). Germline CDR1 and CDR2: KGHSH and LQKENI. CDR3 length equals 13 residues. Deletions cut 7 bases from V and 3 bases from J, with 10 bases between. The chain's CDR3 is CASWAGANQPQHF. CDR3 DNA: TGTGCCAGCTGGGCGGGGGCCAATCAGCCCCAGCATTTT.

This clonotype was seen ten or more times. The chain combines TRBV12-3 or TRBV12-4 with TRBJ1-4; 7 nucleotides match TRBD1. This CDR3 has 18 amino acids. After removal of 5 bases from V and 0 bases from J, the junction contained 12 bases not matched to a gene. As DNA, the CDR3 is TGTGCCAGCAGTCGAAAGACCGGGACAGACGCAACTAATGAAAAACTGTTTTTT. It specifies CASSRKTGTDATNEKLFF.

This clonotype showed up many times. The chain joins TRBV5-1 to TRBJ2-1; the D gene is possibly TRBD2 (6 bases). From germline, CDR1 is SGHRS and CDR2 YFSETQ. Trimming removed 5 bases at V and 5 bases at J, with 14 bases between. The CDR3 loop spans 14 amino acids. The CDR3 DNA reads as TGCGCCAGCAGAAAGATGGGGGGAAACAATGAGCAGTTCTTC. It codes for CASRKMGGNNEQFF. Combining the CDR3 with reference TRBV5-1 and TRBJ2-1 gives the whole variable domain KAGVTQTPRYLIKTRGQQVTLSCSPISGHRSVSWYQQTPGQGLQFLFEYFSETQRNKGNFPGRFSGRQFSNSRSEMNVSTLELGDSALYLCASRKMGGNNEQFFGPGTRLTVL.

This clonotype was seen many times. The chain couples TRBV14 to TRBJ2-2; D remains unclear. This CDR3 comprises 17 residues. CDR1 is SGHDN and CDR2 is FVKESK in the germline V gene. Trimming removed 4 bases at V and 2 bases at J, with 17 bases between. The CDR3 protein is CASSPWIVSPNTGELFF. The DNA of the CDR3 is TGTGCCAGCAGCCCGTGGATAGTCAGCCCAAACACCGGGGAGCTGTTTTTT.

This clonotype was detected many times. The rearrangement joins TRBV30 to TRBJ1-1, with TRBD1 identical over 10 bases. V lost 5 bases and J lost 2; bases outside the gene matches: 2. Germline loops: CDR1 GTSNPN, CDR2 SVGIG (reference sequence). The CDR3 has 13 amino acids. The CDR3 reads CAWRDRGNTEAFF. The CDR3 region has the DNA TGTGCCTGGCGGGACAGGGGAAACACTGAAGCTTTCTTT.

This clonotype has only a few counts. The chain couples TRBV9 to TRBJ2-3, with no clear D. Between the trimmed V and J ends, which lost 1 base and 0 bases, there was a span of 6 bases. The length of the CDR3 is 14 residues. Germline V CDR1 and CDR2: SGDLS, YYNGEE. In nucleotides, the CDR3 is TGTGCCAGCAGCGTAAAAGACAGCACAGATACGCAGTATTTT. Translation gives CASSVKDSTDTQYF.